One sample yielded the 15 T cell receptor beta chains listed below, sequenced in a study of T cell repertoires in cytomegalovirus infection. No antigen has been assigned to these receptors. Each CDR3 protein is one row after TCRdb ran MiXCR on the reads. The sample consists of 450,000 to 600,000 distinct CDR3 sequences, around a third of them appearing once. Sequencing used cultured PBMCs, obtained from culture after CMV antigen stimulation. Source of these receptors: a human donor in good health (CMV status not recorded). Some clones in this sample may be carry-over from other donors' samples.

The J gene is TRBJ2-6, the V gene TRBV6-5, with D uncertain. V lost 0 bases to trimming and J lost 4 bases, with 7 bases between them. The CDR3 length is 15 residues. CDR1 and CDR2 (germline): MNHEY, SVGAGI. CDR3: CASSYSLTGANVLTF. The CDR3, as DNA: TGTGCCAGCAGTTACTCGCTAACCGGGGCCAACGTCCTGACTTTC.

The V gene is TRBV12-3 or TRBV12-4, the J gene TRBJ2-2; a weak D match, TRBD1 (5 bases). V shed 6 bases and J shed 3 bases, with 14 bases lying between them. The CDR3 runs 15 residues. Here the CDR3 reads CASSLPQQDTGELFF. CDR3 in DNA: TGTGCCAGCAGCCTACCCCAACAGGACACCGGGGAGCTGTTTTTT.

The DNA of the CDR3 is TGTGCCAGCAAAGCAGGGCTTATCCCTGGGGTCGAAGCTTTCTTT. This gives the protein CASKAGLIPGVEAFF. The rearrangement joins TRBV12-3 or TRBV12-4 to TRBJ1-1; a possible D gene is TRBD1 (5 bases). CDR3 length equals 15 residues. Trimming took off 7 bases at V and 8 bases at J, with 23 bases between the two ends.

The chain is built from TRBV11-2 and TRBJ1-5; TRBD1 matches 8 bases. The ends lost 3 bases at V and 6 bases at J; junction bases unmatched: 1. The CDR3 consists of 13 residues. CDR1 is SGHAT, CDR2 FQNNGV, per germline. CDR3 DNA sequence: TGTGCCAGCAGCTTGGACAGGGCTCAGCCCCAGCATTTT. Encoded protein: CASSLDRAQPQHF.

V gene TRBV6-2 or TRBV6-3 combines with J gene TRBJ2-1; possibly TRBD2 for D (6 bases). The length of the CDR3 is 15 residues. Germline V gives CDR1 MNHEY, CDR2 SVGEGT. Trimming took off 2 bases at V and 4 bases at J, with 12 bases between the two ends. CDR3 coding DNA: TGTGCCAGCAGTTACCCGGGACTGAGATACAATGAGCAGTTCTTC. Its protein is CASSYPGLRYNEQFF.

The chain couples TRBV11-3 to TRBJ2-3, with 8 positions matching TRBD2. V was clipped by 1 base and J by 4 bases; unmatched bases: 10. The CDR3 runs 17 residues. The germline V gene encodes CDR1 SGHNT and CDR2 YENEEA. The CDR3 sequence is CASSLGLALPGADTQYF. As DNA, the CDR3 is TGTGCCAGCAGCTTAGGACTAGCGCTACCAGGGGCAGATACGCAGTATTTT.

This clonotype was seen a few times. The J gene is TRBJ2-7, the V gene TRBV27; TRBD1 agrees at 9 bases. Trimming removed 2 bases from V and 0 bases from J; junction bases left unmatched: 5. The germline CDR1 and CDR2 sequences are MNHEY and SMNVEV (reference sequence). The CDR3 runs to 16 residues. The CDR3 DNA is TGTGCCAGCAGTTTAAAGGACAGGGGCCTCTCCTACGAGCAGTACGTC. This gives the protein CASSLKDRGLSYEQYV.

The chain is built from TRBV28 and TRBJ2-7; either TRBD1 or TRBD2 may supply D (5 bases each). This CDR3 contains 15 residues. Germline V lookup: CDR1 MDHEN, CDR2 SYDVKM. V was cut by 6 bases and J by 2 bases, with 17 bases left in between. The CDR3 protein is CASSRPGAGPYEQYF. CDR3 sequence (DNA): TGTGCCAGCAGCCGGCCCGGGGCAGGGCCCTACGAGCAGTACTTC.

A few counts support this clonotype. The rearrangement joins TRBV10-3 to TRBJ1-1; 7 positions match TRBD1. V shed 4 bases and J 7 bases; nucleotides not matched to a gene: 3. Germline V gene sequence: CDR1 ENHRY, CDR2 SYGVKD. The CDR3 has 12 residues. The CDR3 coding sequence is TGTGCCATCAGTGGCACAGGGGTTGAAGCTTTCTTT. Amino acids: CAISGTGVEAFF.

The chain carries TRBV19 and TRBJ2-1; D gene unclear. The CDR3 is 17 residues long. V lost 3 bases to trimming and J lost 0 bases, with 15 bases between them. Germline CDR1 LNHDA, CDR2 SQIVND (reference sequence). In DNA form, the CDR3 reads TGTGCCAGTAGTATGACGGACGGATTGAGCTCCTACAATGAGCAGTTCTTC. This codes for CASSMTDGLSSYNEQFF.

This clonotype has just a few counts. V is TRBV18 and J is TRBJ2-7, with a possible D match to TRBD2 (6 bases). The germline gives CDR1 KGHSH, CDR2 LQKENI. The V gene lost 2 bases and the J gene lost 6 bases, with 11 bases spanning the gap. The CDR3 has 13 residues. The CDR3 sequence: CASSPNRDSEQYF. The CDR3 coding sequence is TGTGCCAGCTCACCAAATAGGGACTCCGAGCAGTACTTC.

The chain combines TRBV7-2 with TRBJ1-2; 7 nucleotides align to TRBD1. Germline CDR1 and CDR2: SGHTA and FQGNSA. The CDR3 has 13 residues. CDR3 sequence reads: CCSSLYDRVGYTF. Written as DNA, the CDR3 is TGTTGCAGCAGCCTTTACGACAGGGTAGGCTACACCTTC. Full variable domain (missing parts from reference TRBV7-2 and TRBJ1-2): GAGVSQSPSNKVTEKGKDVELRCDPISGHTALYWYRQSLGQGLEFLIYFQGNSAPDKSGLPSDRFSAERTGGSVSTLTIQRTQQEDSAVYLCCSSLYDRVGYTFGSGTRLTVV.

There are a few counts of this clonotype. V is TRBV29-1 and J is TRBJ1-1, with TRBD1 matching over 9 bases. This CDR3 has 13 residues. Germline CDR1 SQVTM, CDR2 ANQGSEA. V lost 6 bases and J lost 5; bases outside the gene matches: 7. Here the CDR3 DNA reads TGCAGCGTAGCTGGACAGGGGCCGACTGAAGCTTTCTTT. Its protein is CSVAGQGPTEAFF.

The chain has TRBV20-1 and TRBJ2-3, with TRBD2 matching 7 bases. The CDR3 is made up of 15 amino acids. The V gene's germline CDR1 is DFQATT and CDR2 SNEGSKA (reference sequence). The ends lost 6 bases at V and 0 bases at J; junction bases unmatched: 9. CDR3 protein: CSATTSATSTDTQYF. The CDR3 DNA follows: TGCAGTGCAACTACTAGCGCGACTAGCACAGATACGCAGTATTTT.

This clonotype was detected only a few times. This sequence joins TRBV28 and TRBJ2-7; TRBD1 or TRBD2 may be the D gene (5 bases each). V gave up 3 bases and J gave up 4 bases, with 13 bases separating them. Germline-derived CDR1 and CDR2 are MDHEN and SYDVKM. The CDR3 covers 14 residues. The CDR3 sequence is CASSFVWGWYEQYF. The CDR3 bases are TGTGCCAGCAGTTTCGTCTGGGGGTGGTACGAGCAGTACTTC.